These 22 T cell receptor beta chains originate from one sample sequenced in a study of T cells in Graves' hyperthyroidism and ophthalmopathy. RNA transcripts provided the source from which TCR beta CDR3 regions were amplified. HTBI primers were used for first-round RT-PCR of the TCR CDR3. TCRdb itself ran the multiplex PCR reads through MiXCR, one entry per CDR3 protein. The data contain approximately 400,000 distinct CDR3 sequences, roughly 15% of them singletons. Sequencing was done on a sample of blood. These receptors originate from a woman in her twenties or thirties with Graves' ophthalmopathy.

The V and J genes are TRBV19 and TRBJ1-1; maybe TRBD1 (5 bases). Between the trimmed V and J ends, which lost 4 bases and 1 base, there was a span of 10 bases. In germline, CDR1 is LNHDA, CDR2 SQIVND (reference sequence). The CDR3 is made up of 14 amino acids. The CDR3 protein is CASSKQVTNTEAFF. The DNA of the CDR3 is TGTGCCAGTAGTAAACAGGTAACGAACACTGAAGCTTTCTTT.

This clonotype was counted many times. This chain connects TRBV6-5 to TRBJ2-4; D possibly corresponds to TRBD1 (6 bases). Looked up from germline, CDR1 is MNHEY and CDR2 is SVGAGI. With 0 bases removed from V and 0 bases from J, the gap between germline ends came to 15 bases. The CDR3 is 18 residues long. The CDR3: CASSYSTGQNLAKNIQYF. Here the CDR3 DNA reads TGTGCCAGCAGTTACTCGACAGGACAAAATCTAGCCAAAAACATTCAGTACTTC.

The genes are TRBV28 and TRBJ2-3; 7 nucleotides align to TRBD2. The CDR3 consists of 15 residues. Germline V gene data show CDR1 as MDHEN and CDR2 as SYDVKM. V lost 4 bases to trimming and J lost 0 bases; unmatched junction nucleotides: 4. CDR3: CASSSSGESTDTQYF. CDR3 in DNA: TGTGCCAGCAGTTCGAGCGGGGAAAGCACAGATACGCAGTATTTT.

This clonotype has ten or more counts. This chain links TRBV7-2 with TRBJ2-7; TRBD2 aligns across 14 bases. The junction had 7 bases not matched to a gene; V was cut back by 3 bases and J by 3 bases. CDR3 length: 17 amino acids. Germline CDR1 and CDR2: SGHTA and FQGNSA. CDR3 coding DNA: TGTGCCAGCAGCTTGACTAGCGGGGGGGCTCCCTTCTACGAGCAGTACTTC. This gives the protein CASSLTSGGAPFYEQYF.

This clonotype appeared many times. V usage is TRBV18 and J usage is TRBJ2-1; TRBD2 might be the D (7 bases). Trimming removed 8 bases from V and 7 bases from J, with 21 bases in between. This CDR3 is built from 15 residues. The germline CDR1 and CDR2 sequences are KGHSH and LQKENI. The CDR3 protein is CASTGPGGRGNEQFF. CDR3 coding DNA: TGTGCCAGCACCGGCCCCGGGGGGCGGGGAAATGAGCAGTTCTTC.

This clonotype was detected ten times or more. The chain couples TRBV18 to TRBJ1-5; a weak D match, TRBD1 (5 bases). The germline CDR1 and CDR2 sequences are KGHSH and LQKENI. This CDR3 is built from 16 residues. The V end lost 3 bases, the J end lost 2 bases, and 14 bases lay between the germline ends. As DNA, the CDR3 is TGTGCCAGCTCACCGATGGGACTACCGGGCAATCAGCCCCAGCATTTT. This translates into CASSPMGLPGNQPQHF.

The rearrangement uses TRBV5-1 and TRBJ2-7; maybe TRBD2 (5 bases). Germline CDR1 SGHRS, CDR2 YFSETQ. The V and J ends lost 0 bases and 2 bases respectively, with 6 bases between them. The CDR3 contains 13 residues. This CDR3 is CASSLERTYEQYF. The CDR3 DNA reads TGCGCCAGCAGCTTGGAGCGGACCTACGAGCAGTACTTC.

In this sample, this clonotype turned up a few times. V gene TRBV19 combines with J gene TRBJ2-2; a possible D gene is TRBD1 (5 bases). With 0 bases removed from V and 3 bases from J, the gap between germline ends came to 11 bases. Germline assignment: CDR1 LNHDA and CDR2 SQIVND (reference sequence). CDR3 length: 16 residues. The CDR3 reads CASSIDAPGHTGELFF. CDR3 bases: TGTGCCAGTAGTATAGATGCCCCAGGGCACACCGGGGAGCTGTTTTTT.

Points on this clonotype: A read error may be the cause here, since a much bigger clone is one base away. The genes are TRBV7-2 and TRBJ2-7; the match to TRBD1 covers 12 bases. This CDR3 is 15 amino acids long. Germline V gene data show CDR1 as SGHTA and CDR2 as FQGNSA. The CDR3 coding sequence is TGTGCCAGCAGCTCAGGGACAGGGGGCGGCTACGAGCAGTGCTTC. This encodes CASSSGTGGGYEQCF.

This clonotype was counted many times. DNA for the CDR3: TGCAGTGCCAAGGACACAAGCACAGATACGCAGTATTTT. Amino acids: CSAKDTSTDTQYF. The V and J genes are TRBV20-1 and TRBJ2-3; possible D gene TRBD1, 5 bases. The CDR3 runs to 13 residues. Looked up from germline, CDR1 is DFQATT and CDR2 is SNEGSKA (reference sequence). The V and J ends lost 6 bases and 0 bases respectively, with 10 bases between them.

This clonotype was picked up many times. V and J are TRBV20-1 and TRBJ2-3; D is uncertain. Germline loops: CDR1 DFQATT, CDR2 SNEGSKA (reference sequence). The CDR3 has 14 residues. V shed 5 bases and J shed 2 bases, with 14 bases lying between them. CDR3 sequence: CSAGPGLATDTQYF. CDR3 in DNA: TGCAGTGCTGGCCCTGGCTTAGCCACAGATACGCAGTATTTT.

This clonotype was recorded many times. The gene calls are TRBV7-9 and TRBJ2-1; 7 bases are a match to TRBD2. Germline V gene sequence: CDR1 SEHNR, CDR2 FQNEAQ (reference sequence). The CDR3 totals 15 residues. Trimming removed 3 bases from V and 2 bases from J; junction bases left unmatched: 4. The CDR3 reads CASSLRLAPYNEQFF. Written as DNA, the CDR3 is TGTGCCAGCAGCTTGAGACTAGCCCCCTACAATGAGCAGTTCTTC.

In its sample, this clonotype was seen many times. This chain joins TRBV28 and TRBJ1-5, with unresolved D. The CDR3 covers 10 residues. Germline CDR1 is MDHEN and CDR2 is SYDVKM. V was cut by 8 bases and J by 4 bases, with 3 bases left in between. The CDR3 DNA reads TGTGCCAGCGGAAATCAGCCCCAGCATTTT. Its translation: CASGNQPQHF.

This clonotype was seen repeatedly, ten times or more. The J gene is TRBJ1-1, the V gene TRBV4-1; a weak D match, TRBD1 (5 bases). The CDR3 is 14 residues long. The germline V gene has CDR1 MGHRA and CDR2 YSYEKL. V lost 3 bases, J lost 7 bases, and 15 bases lay in between. CDR3 region: CASSHSGTEDEAFF. CDR3 coding DNA: TGCGCCAGCAGCCATTCCGGGACGGAAGATGAAGCTTTCTTT.

This clonotype was observed many times. J is TRBJ1-4 and V is TRBV20-1, with D tentatively TRBD1 (5 bases). The CDR3 consists of 14 residues. CDR1 is DFQATT and CDR2 is SNEGSKA in the germline V gene (reference sequence). Trimming removed 5 bases from V and 4 bases from J, with 14 bases in between. The CDR3 bases are TGCAGTGCTGGGTCCGGGGCCGTTAATGAAAAACTGTTTTTT. Translated, it gives CSAGSGAVNEKLFF.

In the case of this clonotype: The junction differs from germline at one of its ends, possibly a read error. The chain joins TRBV24-1 to TRBJ2-2, with D tentatively TRBD1 or TRBD2 (5 bases each). CDR3 length: 19 amino acids. Looked up from germline, CDR1 is KGHDR and CDR2 is SFDVKD. CDR3 residues: CATSDFQGRPGMDTGELFF. CDR3 coding DNA: TGTGCCACCAGTGATTTCCAAGGCCGACCAGGGATGGACACCGGGGAGCTGTTTTTC.

There are many counts of this clonotype. A junction boundary mismatches the germline segment, possibly from a read error. The rearrangement links TRBV27 to TRBJ2-2; TRBD1 matches at 9 bases. The CDR3 runs to 19 residues. In germline, CDR1 is MNHEY, CDR2 SMNVEV (reference sequence). CDR3 nucleotides: TGTGCCAGCAGTGGCCGGAAGGGGCTCGGGACAGGGAACACCAGGGAGCTGTTTTTT. Translated, it gives CASSGRKGLGTGNTRELFF.

This clonotype occurred a few times. The J gene is TRBJ1-3, the V gene TRBV20-1; D gene ambiguous. CDR1 is DFQATT, CDR2 SNEGSKA, per germline (reference sequence). The CDR3 has 14 residues. The germline V and J ends were trimmed by 1 base and 2 bases, with 9 bases remaining between them. Here the CDR3 reads CSARVPGTGNTIYF. As DNA, the CDR3 is TGCAGTGCTAGAGTCCCAGGAACTGGAAACACCATATATTTT.

This clonotype was recorded at least ten times. The rearrangement uses TRBV6-6 and TRBJ1-1, with a weak D call TRBD1 (6 bases). Per the germline V gene, CDR1 is MNHNY and CDR2 is SVGAGI (reference sequence). This CDR3 region has 13 residues. V lost 2 bases and J lost 7, with 11 bases in between. The CDR3 sequence is CASSYSGGLEAFF. CDR3 DNA sequence: TGTGCCAGCAGTTACAGTGGGGGCCTTGAAGCTTTCTTT.

This clonotype was counted only a few times. The J gene is TRBJ2-3, the V gene TRBV10-3; no definite D call. V dropped 2 bases and J dropped 2 bases, with 11 bases sitting between them. CDR3 length: 15 amino acids. Germline loops: CDR1 ENHRY, CDR2 SYGVKD. The CDR3 sequence is CAISELAAITDTQYF. Here the CDR3 DNA reads TGTGCCATCAGTGAGCTGGCGGCGATCACAGATACGCAGTATTTT.

This clonotype has ten or more counts. CDR3 protein: CASSFKGAETQYF. The CDR3 DNA reads as TGTGCCAGCAGCTTCAAGGGGGCCGAGACCCAGTACTTC. This chain joins TRBV11-2 and TRBJ2-5; 7 bases line up with TRBD1. J lost 5 bases, V lost 3 bases, and 3 bases had no gene match. Germline CDR1 is SGHAT and CDR2 is FQNNGV. The CDR3 sequence is 13 residues long.

This clonotype was seen a few times. The chain employs TRBV4-1 and TRBJ2-1, with a weak D call TRBD2 (5 bases). Germline CDR1 reads MGHRA; CDR2 reads YSYEKL. The V end lost 4 bases, the J end lost 2 bases, and 12 bases lay between the germline ends. The CDR3 is made up of 15 amino acids. As DNA, the CDR3 is TGCGCCAGCAGCCTTCCGGGGTCCACCTACAATGAGCAGTTCTTC. The encoded protein is CASSLPGSTYNEQFF.